This T cell receptor beta chain is drawn from a study of blood T cell repertoires in COVID-19 (dated by TCRdb to about 2020). Looking at the study overall: The collaborator samples originated in the United States, Italy and Spain and spanned the acute and convalescent phases of COVID-19. The prospective study material was composed of cDNA or gDNA derived from T cells, B-cell-depleted T cells, or PBMCs. The dataset comprised deeply sampled blood TCRbeta repertoires from subjects exposed to, actively infected with, or recovered from COVID-19. The repertoires were released in a freely available public database meant as a resource for research on the immune response to SARS-CoV-2. Samples were obtained from the ongoing ImmuneRACE study (first 160 participants) and from about 1,300 subjects provided by 6 global collaborators. The sample metadata nearly always contained a de-identified subject ID, COVID-19 status, age in years and sex. Where available, HLA class I and class II types were obtained from metadata supplied by the sample provider rather than from assay-based typing. Overall study outcomes, separate from this receptor: The quantity of clinical and demographic metadata differed by source and by participant and was supplied without curation.

CDR1 and CDR2, looked up from the germline V gene, are SGHDN and FVKESK. V lost 4 bases and J lost 6 bases; the stretch between them is 15 bases long. There are 14 amino acids in the CDR3, from cysteine to phenylalanine inclusive. The kept DNA is CDR3 alone, 42 bases in frame from the first base. Collaborating institutions collected whole blood in K2EDTA tubes following their own protocols. For TCRbeta analysis, collaborators shipped samples in one of three forms: frozen whole blood, isolated PBMCs, or DNA extracted from either of those sample types. Concerning this clone itself: No cognate antigen has been identified for it. Within one base of it there is no much larger clone, and no base qualities were kept.

TCRbeta CDR3 regions were amplified from genomic DNA by means of the immunoSEQ Assay, a bias-controlled multiplex PCR. Processing in the source paper ran as follows. The number of nucleated cells in each sample was estimated by amplification of reference gene primers within the assay. Sequence reads were collapsed and filtered to measure the absolute abundance of every unique TCRbeta CDR3 rearrangement. For each sample, productive Simpson clonality was calculated as the square root of Simpson's diversity index across productive rearrangements. In its TCRdb copy, this immuneACCESS table keeps in-frame sequences only and misses some clones. Where compared with another copy, unresolved V genes explain less than half of these, and the others have no known cause. Clone size and V and J calls were adopted from that table, with D and trimming inferred from the DNA. In all, the sample holds a few hundred thousand clones, and around 83% of those were seen once. The top ten hold 1.2% of the sample.

This receptor was identified in a woman aged 45-65 years with acute or convalescent COVID-19. The chain is assembled from TRBV14 and TRBJ1-2, and possibly TRBD1, on 6 matching bases. The sequencing sample was made of peripheral blood. The DNA is as follows: TGTGCCAGCAGCCCCCTTCTCTCAGGGGATGGCTACACCTTC. Protein translation: CASSPLLSGDGYTF. This CDR3, with the reference TRBV14 and TRBJ1-2 proteins standing in past its ends, gives the full variable domain EAGVTQFPSHSVIEKGQTVTLRCDPISGHDNLYWYRRVMGKEIKFLLHFVKESKQDESGMPNNRFLAERTGGTYSTLKVQPAELEDSGVYFCASSPLLSGDGYTFGSGTRLTVV.